The sequence of this TCR beta chain was determined in a study of cytomegalovirus exposure and HLA in healthy donors. This clone occurred a few times. Primers for the PCR totalled 60 Vbeta and 13 Jbeta. The table came from immunoSEQ multiplex PCR; TCRdb's copy has only in-frame clones and leaves some out. The repertoire includes over 75,000 clones, about three quarters of them detected once, and 6.5% to 8% sits in the top ten. The CDR3 covers 16 residues. Germline CDR1 and CDR2: ENHRY and SYGVKD. V lost 0 bases and J lost 6; bases outside the gene matches: 10. V is TRBV10-3 and J is TRBJ1-1; 7 nucleotides line up with TRBD1. Sequencing input: PBMCs. The origin of this receptor is a man aged 50-60 years in good health and CMV-seropositive. CDR3 DNA: TGTGCCATCAGTGAGTCGGCTACGGGACAGTCCTCTGAAGCTTTCTTT. This codes for CAISESATGQSSEAFF.